This entry features one TCR beta chain sequence. The data are from a study of neurological immune-mediated disorders. From germline, CDR1 is SQVTM and CDR2 ANQGSEA. CDR3 length: 15 residues. Trimming took off 3 bases at V and 4 bases at J, with 16 bases between the two ends. From the 5' RACE reads, TCRdb called clonotypes with MiXCR, one entry per CDR3 protein. The sample shows approximately 60,000 distinct CDR3 sequences, under 4.5% of them seen only once. The TCR comes from a woman aged 25 to 39 with multiple sclerosis. The chain employs TRBV29-1 and TRBJ2-1; possible D gene TRBD2, 5 bases. Sequenced sample: PBMCs. CDR3: CSVDPSGKAYNEQFF. The CDR3 bases are TGCAGCGTTGATCCCTCGGGAAAGGCGTACAATGAGCAGTTCTTC.